This T cell receptor (beta chain) was identified during a study of blood T cell repertoires in COVID-19 (dated by TCRdb to between 2020 and 2021). Study-wide context: Collaborator samples came from the United States, Italy and Spain and covered acute and convalescent phases of COVID-19. The dataset comprised deeply sampled blood TCRbeta repertoires from subjects exposed to, actively infected with, or recovered from COVID-19. Where available, HLA class I and class II types were obtained from metadata supplied by the sample provider rather than from assay-based typing. Nearly every sample came with metadata listing a de-identified subject ID, COVID-19 status, age in years and sex. The material from the prospective study consisted of cDNA or gDNA derived from T cells, B-cell-depleted T cells, or PBMCs. The repertoires were released in a freely available public database meant as a resource for research on the immune response to SARS-CoV-2. Samples were obtained from the ongoing ImmuneRACE study (first 160 participants) and from roughly 1,300 subjects provided by 6 global collaborators.

Results and caveats for the whole study, not just this receptor: How much clinical and demographic metadata was included differed by source and by participant, and the metadata was provided uncurated.

Notes on this clone: No cognate antigen has been identified for it. Base qualities are not at hand, and no much larger clone is one base apart.

Another Seattle source contributed samples from volunteer blood donors who had recovered from COVID-19. Each collaborating institution followed its own protocols to collect whole blood in K2EDTA tubes. For TCRbeta analysis, collaborators shipped samples in one of three forms: frozen whole blood, isolated PBMCs, or DNA extracted from either of those sample types. TCRbeta CDR3 regions were amplified from genomic DNA using the immunoSEQ Assay, a bias-controlled multiplex PCR. In the original analysis: The number of nucleated cells in each sample was estimated by amplification of reference gene primers within the assay. To quantify the absolute abundance of each unique TCRbeta CDR3 rearrangement, sequence reads were collapsed and filtered. For each sample, productive Simpson clonality was calculated by taking the square root of Simpson's diversity index across productive rearrangements. TCRdb mirrors the immuneACCESS table, restricted to in-frame sequences. Some clones are absent from its copies; in checked studies, under half trace to an unresolved V gene, and the reason for the others is unknown. Clonal size and the V and J genes are those of that table, whereas D and trimming came from the DNA. The sample table holds approximately 130,000 clones, of which more than 75% were seen once. In total, the top ten clones hold approximately 20% of the sample.

V is clipped by 0 bases and J by 8 bases, and the sequence between their germline boundaries is 11 bases long. The CDR3 runs 13 residues from the cysteine to the phenylalanine. CDR3 DNA is the only sequence kept; it has 39 bases, read in frame from the first base. Per the germline V gene, SGDLS is the CDR1 and YYNGEE is the CDR2. The sequence derives from a woman between 45 and 65 years old who had recovered from COVID-19. Material: peripheral blood. The sequence is built from TRBV9 and TRBJ1-2, and the D gene may be TRBD1, 5 bases matching. The DNA reads TGTGCCAGCAGCGTAGGCAGGGTGGGAGGCTACACCTTC. This encodes CASSVGRVGGYTF. The variable domain in full, with residues beyond the CDR3 obtained from the reference TRBV9 and TRBJ1-2 genes, is DSGVTQTPKHLITATGQRVTLRCSPRSGDLSVYWYQQSLDQGLQFLIQYYNGEERAKGNILERFSAQQFPDLHSELNLSSLELGDSALYFCASSVGRVGGYTFGSGTRLTVV.